A selection of T cell receptor beta chains follows, all from one sample in a study of shared clonotypes between healthy human individuals. TCRdb's copy holds only in-frame clones and misses some; the assay was immunoSEQ multiplex PCR. There are more than 550,000 clones in the sample; around 70% occur only once, and under 2% lies in the top ten. The sequenced sample was memory CD4+ T cells sorted from blood. The receptors were gathered from a woman in her twenties or thirties in good health. CDR3s include the opening cysteine and the closing phenylalanine or tryptophan. D genes are given only for firm matches.

>-|TRBJ2-6|TRBV6-1
CASSEGVTVSGANVLTF
>-|TRBJ1-4|TRBV7-2
CASRSDKVDEKLFF
>-|TRBJ2-1|TRBV5-6
CASSPQGGLPNEQFF
>TRBD2|TRBJ2-3|TRBV2
CASSQTSGSTDTQYF
>TRBD1|TRBJ2-7|TRBV28
CATDRAPNEQYF
>-|TRBJ2-1|TRBV15
CATSRDQGSLFF
>TRBD2|TRBJ2-1|TRBV6-1
CASPSLAGASNEQFF
>TRBD1|TRBJ2-5|TRBV18
CASSPRGAGGEETQYF
>-|TRBJ2-7|TRBV7-2
CASRTQRDTYEQYF
>-|TRBJ1-2|TRBV4-2
CASSQDEDGDGYTF
>-|TRBJ2-6|TRBV14
CASSPRRGPSGANVLTF
>TRBD1|TRBJ1-1|TRBV4-2
CASSPTDRGTEAFF
>-|TRBJ1-1|TRBV7-9
CASSRSPGAVEAFF
>-|TRBJ1-5|TRBV6-1
CASSSRRENNQPQHF
>TRBD1|TRBJ1-2|TRBV27
CASRRQGWANYGYTF
>TRBD2|TRBJ2-5|TRBV9
CASSVGGRVQETQYF
>-|TRBJ1-5|TRBV19
CASSMEEVSGNQPQHF
>-|TRBJ2-1|TRBV5-1
CASSLGGVYNEQFF
>-|TRBJ1-1|TRBV28
CASSYREWGAFF
>TRBD2|TRBJ2-2|TRBV11-2
CASSTGLAGEAGELFF
>-|TRBJ1-2|TRBV28
CASTRRQVANYGYTF
>-|TRBJ1-4|TRBV4-1
CASSQAGSVNEKLFF
>TRBD2|TRBJ2-2|TRBV19
CASFSGRAIGELFF
>TRBD2|TRBJ2-2|TRBV6-1
CASPREGPTGELFF
>-|TRBJ1-5|TRBV6-5
CASSYGQPNQPQHF
>-|TRBJ1-2|TRBV7-9
CASSANTGMGKRYGYTF
>-|TRBJ2-7|TRBV11-2
CASSLGLATYEQYF
>TRBD1|TRBJ2-7|TRBV7-9
CASRPPTGGDEQYF
>TRBD1|TRBJ2-5|TRBV15
CATSRVRGQVLETQYF
>-|TRBJ1-2|TRBV11-3
CASSLVRFNYGYTF
>-|TRBJ2-5|TRBV4-1
CASSQAGIRQETQYF
>-|TRBJ2-7|TRBV19
CASSIVVPGEQYF
>-|TRBJ2-5|TRBV19
CASSPGVSGETQYF
>TRBD1|TRBJ2-7|TRBV7-7
CASSTRQGTPRVEQYF
>-|TRBJ1-2|TRBV2
CASSEQGTNYGYTF
>-|TRBJ1-1|TRBV6-5
CASIMDGGGEAFF
>-|TRBJ2-3|TRBV20-1
CRAKVKNTQYF